This TCR beta chain originates from a study of shared T cell receptors in the human thymus (dated by TCRdb to the early 2020s). Concerning the study at large: The study investigated the way shared, self-reactive T-cell receptor alpha chains are produced in the human thymus.

Preparation of the library involved the immunoSEQ multiplex PCR assay. TCRdb's version of the immuneACCESS table is confined to in-frame rearrangements and falls short of the full clone set. An unresolved V gene accounts for under half of the shortfall where checked; the remainder is of unknown origin. The sample table shows 650,000 to 950,000 clones, and approximately 83% are seen once. The ten most abundant clones make up roughly 0.01% of the sample. Counted from cysteine to phenylalanine, this CDR3 has 15 amino acids. Only CDR3 DNA remains: 45 bases, in frame from the first base. The CDR1 and CDR2 encoded by the germline V gene are SGHDN and FVKESK. Trimming leaves V shorter by 1 base and J shorter by 2 bases, with the junction holding 4 bases beyond the gene matches. A word on this clone: Its cognate antigen has yet to be identified. Base-call qualities are not available, and no considerably larger clone is one nucleotide away.

These data were also reused for a study on human thymus T cells. The second study, in turn, reports: The donors were immunologically healthy infants in Finland who had open corrective cardiac surgery for congenital heart defects. Thymus tissue was obtained as surgical resects removed during corrective cardiac surgery. Biased V and J gene segment usage appeared to be present in both thymic and peripheral blood repertoires. Highly overlapping thymic TCR repertoires among unrelated individuals were reported in the related research. The study used about eight infant thymus samples plus four related peripheral blood samples to characterize TCR alpha and beta repertoires. The infant donors were about 7 to 250 days old, and the cohort included roughly six males and a couple of females. After being mechanically released from the tissue, thymocytes were kept at -70 degrees C in pellets of roughly 8.5-34 million cells. A QIAsymphony instrument was used to extract genomic DNA from frozen cell pellets. The immunoSEQ multiplex PCR assay was used to amplify the TCRB and TCRAD loci from a standardized quantity of quality-controlled genomic DNA. The amplicons spanned the V(D)J region and were long enough to cover the CDR3 and allow V and J genes to be identified. Amplicon sequencing was performed on an Illumina platform through the commercial immunoSEQ service. Primer bias and sequencing errors were corrected as previously described, and TCRAD and TCRB were defined on the basis of the IMGT database. Analysis of the repertoires was done with immunoSEQ Analyzer 3.0 and VDJTools and included basic statistics, V/J segment usage, diversity estimates, rarefaction and pairwise overlap. Chao1, ChaoE, Efron-Thisted, Shannon and inverse Simpson indices were used to estimate diversity, which was also estimated on datasets down-sampled to the smallest sample. Repertoire overlap used strict matching of CDR3 nucleotide sequence, V gene and J gene, with Jaccard-based multidimensional scaling clustering. Thymus samples yielded on average around 850,000 unique TCRB clonotypes, compared with 80,000 to 85,000 from blood samples.

The chain uses TRBV14 and TRBJ2-7; 8 bases in the middle match TRBD2. Sequenced: thymocytes. The sequence was collected from a girl younger than two with a congenital heart defect. Donor details come from another sample of the same person, matched by shared clones. Here the CDR3 is given as CASSQAGGLPYEQYF. The DNA sequence follows: TGTGCCAGCAGCCAAGCGGGGGGGCTCCCCTACGAGCAGTACTTC.